Listed here are 32 T cell receptor beta chains from one sample, sequenced in a study of cytomegalovirus exposure and HLA in healthy donors. Primers included in the PCR were 60 Vbeta and 13 Jbeta primers. Profiling relied on immunoSEQ multiplex PCR, and the TCRdb table lists in-frame clones only, not all of them. The data contain 150,000 to 200,000 clones, 77% of them singletons. Sequenced input: PBMCs. Source of these receptors: a young woman in good health and CMV-seronegative.

The chain is built from TRBV10-1 and TRBJ2-3; weak D call: TRBD2 (7 bases). Trimming took off 4 bases at V and 2 bases at J, with 13 bases between the two ends. Germline values: CDR1 WNHNN, CDR2 SYGVQD (reference sequence). The CDR3 sequence is 15 residues long. The CDR3: CASSAQRDNTDTQYF. The CDR3, as DNA: TGCGCCAGCAGTGCCCAGCGGGACAACACAGATACGCAGTATTTT.

The chain uses TRBV5-6 and TRBJ1-2; tentative D call: TRBD1 (6 bases). The CDR3 spans 14 residues. Germline CDR1 reads SGHDT; CDR2 reads YYEEEE. V was shortened by 1 base and J by 4 bases, with 11 bases between the two germline ends. The CDR3: CASSLSAGVYGYTF. The CDR3 DNA reads as TGTGCCAGCAGCTTGTCAGCAGGGGTCTATGGCTACACCTTC.

There are a few counts of this clone. The junction departs from germline at one end; a sequencing error may be responsible. The chain recombines TRBV27 with TRBJ1-2; D uncertain. The length of the CDR3 is 13 residues. Germline V gene sequence: CDR1 MNHEY, CDR2 SMNVEV (reference sequence). CDR3 loop: CASSLSGNYGYPF. The CDR3 DNA follows: TGTGCCAGCAGTTTATCCGGGAACTATGGCTACCCCTTC.

This clone came up once. CDR3 region: CASSDGDGLSSYNSPLHF. The CDR3 DNA follows: TGTGCCAGCTCAGACGGAGATGGATTGAGCTCCTATAATTCACCCCTCCACTTT. The chain is built from TRBV18 and TRBJ1-6; no reliable D call. Germline V CDR1 and CDR2: KGHSH, LQKENI. The CDR3 is 18 amino acids. Trimming left V 5 bases short and J 0 bases short, with 17 bases between.

This chain uses TRBV7-9 with TRBJ1-4, with D perhaps TRBD1 (5 bases). CDR1 is SEHNR and CDR2 is FQNEAQ in the germline V gene (reference sequence). The V and J ends lost 0 bases and 0 bases respectively, with 11 bases between them. The CDR3 length is 17 residues. CDR3: CASSLARGRSTNEKLFF. The CDR3 bases are TGTGCCAGCAGCTTAGCGCGGGGCAGGTCAACTAATGAAAAACTGTTTTTT.

The chain joins TRBV25-1 to TRBJ1-1; D is unclear. This CDR3 region has 16 residues. V dropped 1 base and J dropped 1 base, with 13 bases sitting between them. Per the germline V gene, CDR1 is MGHDK and CDR2 is SYGVNS. CDR3 protein: CASSESGELTNTEAFF. In DNA, the CDR3 is TGTGCCAGCAGTGAATCAGGTGAACTGACGAACACTGAAGCTTTCTTT.

The chain recombines TRBV4-2 with TRBJ1-4; weak D call: TRBD1 (5 bases). The CDR3 has 15 amino acids. Germline V gene data show CDR1 as LGHNA and CDR2 as YNFKEQ. The germline V and J ends were trimmed by 4 bases and 4 bases, with 13 bases remaining between them. The DNA for the CDR3 is TGTGCCAGCAGCCCTACCCGGGGGAGTAATGAAAAACTGTTTTTT. Translation gives CASSPTRGSNEKLFF.

The V gene is TRBV19, the J gene TRBJ1-4; TRBD1 matches 11 bases. Germline V gives CDR1 LNHDA, CDR2 SQIVND (reference sequence). The CDR3 runs 15 residues. V shed 6 bases, J shed 3 bases, and the junction held 3 bases outside the gene matches. The CDR3 spells CASRDRGRANEKLFF. CDR3 sequence (DNA): TGTGCCAGTAGGGACAGGGGGCGGGCTAATGAAAAACTGTTTTTT.

The genes are TRBV7-9 and TRBJ1-1; 8 bases fit TRBD1. The germline CDR1 and CDR2 sequences are SEHNR and FQNEAQ (reference sequence). The CDR3 loop spans 16 amino acids. After removal of 1 base from V and 8 bases from J, the junction contained 12 bases not matched to a gene. The CDR3 reads CASSLVTGQGIREAFF. The CDR3 bases are TGTGCCAGCAGCTTAGTTACAGGACAGGGTATACGGGAAGCTTTCTTT.

The chain is built from TRBV9 and TRBJ1-5, with 7 positions matching TRBD1. Per germline, CDR1 SGDLS and CDR2 YYNGEE. The CDR3 consists of 13 residues. V was pared by 0 bases and J by 7 bases, with 1 base of the junction left unmatched. The CDR3 sequence: CASSVAGGQPQHF. The CDR3, as DNA: TGTGCCAGCAGCGTAGCAGGGGGACAGCCCCAGCATTTT.

The rearrangement links TRBV18 to TRBJ2-1, with TRBD1 identical over 7 bases. The germline V gene encodes CDR1 KGHSH and CDR2 LQKENI. The length of the CDR3 is 15 residues. V lost 3 bases, J lost 9 bases, and 11 bases stayed unmatched. This CDR3 is CASSPGTEGNSEQFF. The CDR3, as DNA: TGTGCCAGCTCACCCGGGACAGAAGGCAATAGTGAGCAGTTCTTC.

The chain joins TRBV7-6 to TRBJ1-5; TRBD1 is a possible D gene (5 bases). Per the germline V gene, CDR1 is SGHVS and CDR2 is FNYEAQ. The CDR3 length is 13 residues. Trimming took 5 bases from V and 4 from J, leaving 9 bases between them. CDR3 amino acids: CASSPRVNQPQHF. CDR3 DNA: TGTGCCAGCAGCCCCAGGGTGAATCAGCCCCAGCATTTT.

This rearrangement joins TRBV6-6 to TRBJ2-5; D not resolved. CDR3 length: 14 amino acids. Trimming shortened V by 6 bases and J by 1 base, and 12 bases separated the two germline ends. CDR1 MNHNY and CDR2 SVGAGI come from the germline V gene (reference sequence). The CDR3 spells CASRRLGSQETQYF. DNA of the CDR3: TGTGCCAGCAGGCGACTCGGAAGCCAAGAGACCCAGTACTTC.

DNA for the CDR3: TGTGCCATCAGGAGCGATTCATCCGGAGATACGCAGTATTTT. Protein sequence: CAIRSDSSGDTQYF. This chain links TRBV10-3 with TRBJ2-3; D call uncertain. The CDR3 has 14 residues. V gave up 6 bases and J gave up 5 bases, with 15 bases separating them. Germline loops: CDR1 ENHRY, CDR2 SYGVKD.

The gene calls are TRBV15 and TRBJ1-3, with D possibly matching TRBD1 (5 bases). Germline values: CDR1 LNHNV, CDR2 YYDKDF (reference sequence). This CDR3 has 17 residues. Trimming stripped 3 bases from V and 1 base from J, with 16 bases between. The CDR3 here is CATSSPGRAGSGNTIYF. The CDR3 DNA follows: TGTGCCACCAGCAGTCCGGGCAGGGCGGGATCTGGAAACACCATATATTTT.

This sequence joins TRBV30 and TRBJ2-1, with no clear D. Looked up from germline, CDR1 is GTSNPN and CDR2 is SVGIG (reference sequence). The CDR3 runs to 12 residues. V lost 4 bases, J lost 0 bases, and 4 bases lay in between. The CDR3 DNA reads TGTGCCTGGACTACCTCCTACAATGAGCAGTTCTTC. Translated, it gives CAWTTSYNEQFF. Complete variable domain (other parts from reference TRBV30 and TRBJ2-1): SQTIHQWPATLVQPVGSPLSLECTVEGTSNPNLYWYRQAAGRGLQLLFYSVGIGQISSEVPQNLSASRPQDRQFILSSKKLLLSDSGFYLCAWTTSYNEQFFGPGTRLTVL.

This chain joins TRBV13 and TRBJ2-3; 13 nucleotides agree with TRBD2. V trimming: 4 bases; J trimming: 0 bases; junction bases outside the gene matches: 4. Looked up from germline, CDR1 is PRHDT and CDR2 is FYEKMQ (reference sequence). The CDR3 is made up of 17 amino acids. The CDR3 sequence: CASSSELAGGSTDTQYF. The CDR3 DNA follows: TGTGCCAGCAGCTCCGAACTAGCGGGGGGGAGCACAGATACGCAGTATTTT.

This clone was seen once. The rearrangement uses TRBV5-1 and TRBJ2-3; 14 nucleotides align to TRBD2. Germline CDR1 and CDR2: SGHRS and YFSETQ. The CDR3 is 20 residues long. Trimming cost V 0 bases and J 4 bases; bases outside gene matches: 13. The CDR3 region has the DNA TGCGCCAGCAGCTTGGCGCCGGGACTAGCGGGGGAGTCCGGGGCAGATACGCAGTATTTT. This translates into CASSLAPGLAGESGADTQYF.

The V and J genes are TRBV6-6 and TRBJ2-7; weak D call: TRBD1 (6 bases). The germline V gene encodes CDR1 MNHNY and CDR2 SVGAGI (reference sequence). V dropped 5 bases and J dropped 1 base, with 15 bases sitting between them. The CDR3 has 15 amino acids. CDR3 protein: CASSTNTGLSYEQYF. CDR3 coding DNA: TGTGCCAGCAGTACGAACACAGGGTTGTCCTACGAGCAGTACTTC.

The V and J genes are TRBV4-1 and TRBJ2-1, with 12 bases matching TRBD2. Germline V lookup: CDR1 MGHRA, CDR2 YSYEKL. This CDR3 is built from 15 residues. V dropped 2 bases and J dropped 4; count of bases not matched to a gene: 0. CDR3 bases: TGCGCCAGCAGCCAAACTAGCGGGGGGTACAATGAGCAGTTCTTC. This translates into CASSQTSGGYNEQFF.

The V and J genes are TRBV9 and TRBJ1-2, with no clear D. V was clipped by 0 bases and J by 4 bases, with 7 bases between them. The CDR3 sequence is 13 residues long. Germline values: CDR1 SGDLS, CDR2 YYNGEE. CDR3 nucleotide sequence: TGTGCCAGCAGCGTAGCCGGTTTCTATGGCTACACCTTC. This gives the protein CASSVAGFYGYTF. The full variable domain, its missing parts supplied by reference TRBV9 and TRBJ1-2, is DSGVTQTPKHLITATGQRVTLRCSPRSGDLSVYWYQQSLDQGLQFLIQYYNGEERAKGNILERFSAQQFPDLHSELNLSSLELGDSALYFCASSVAGFYGYTFGSGTRLTVV.

The CDR3 protein is CASSLYQETQYF. CDR3 nucleotide sequence: TGCGCCAGCAGCTTGTATCAAGAGACCCAGTACTTC. The gene calls are TRBV5-1 and TRBJ2-5; D is undetermined. In germline, CDR1 is SGHRS, CDR2 YFSETQ. The CDR3 consists of 12 residues. V lost 1 base to trimming and J lost 2 bases, with 3 bases between them. The full variable domain, with the rest looked up from reference TRBV5-1 and TRBJ2-5, is KAGVTQTPRYLIKTRGQQVTLSCSPISGHRSVSWYQQTPGQGLQFLFEYFSETQRNKGNFPGRFSGRQFSNSRSEMNVSTLELGDSALYLCASSLYQETQYFGPGTRLLVL.

The chain couples TRBV4-2 to TRBJ2-5, with D perhaps matching TRBD2 (6 bases). The DNA end is a closer match to TRBJ2-7, so the J assignment may be wrong. Germline V gene sequence: CDR1 LGHNA, CDR2 YNFKEQ. CDR3 length equals 14 residues. In DNA, the CDR3 is TGTGCCAGCAGCCAAACGGGAGTCTCGTTCGAGCAGTACTTC. Translating it yields CASSQTGVSFEQYF.

The V gene is TRBV6-1, the J gene TRBJ2-2; TRBD2 matches at 8 bases. The length of the CDR3 is 15 residues. V dropped 8 bases and J dropped 4; count of bases not matched to a gene: 9. The V gene's germline CDR1 is MNHNS and CDR2 SASEGT. CDR3 sequence (DNA): TGTGCCAGCCAGACGGAGGCGGGGGGCACCGGGGAGCTGTTTTTT. It translates to CASQTEAGGTGELFF.

J is TRBJ2-7 and V is TRBV28; a weak D match, TRBD2 (6 bases). The CDR3 length is 15 residues. Trimming pared 6 bases from V and 2 bases from J, leaving 17 bases between. CDR1 and CDR2 from the germline V gene are MDHEN and SYDVKM. This CDR3 reads CASRRWAGLAYEQYF. The CDR3 DNA follows: TGTGCCAGCAGAAGGTGGGCGGGATTAGCCTACGAGCAGTACTTC.

V gene TRBV25-1 combines with J gene TRBJ2-5; D is unclear. Germline lookup yields CDR1 MGHDK and CDR2 SYGVNS. V dropped 0 bases and J dropped 3 bases, with 5 bases sitting between them. This CDR3 has 13 amino acids. CDR3 sequence: CASSEYGEETQYF. The DNA for the CDR3 is TGTGCCAGCAGTGAATATGGAGAAGAGACCCAGTACTTC.

V and J are TRBV2 and TRBJ1-5; 8 nucleotides align to TRBD1. The length of the CDR3 is 13 residues. Unmatched junction bases numbered 3, after V lost 9 bases and J lost 2 bases. In germline, CDR1 is SNHLY, CDR2 FYNNEI. The CDR3 here is CASLGQGNQPQHF. The CDR3 region has the DNA TGTGCCAGTCTGGGACAGGGCAATCAGCCCCAGCATTTT.

The chain employs TRBV5-1 and TRBJ1-2; TRBD1 matches 7 bases. Germline lookup yields CDR1 SGHRS and CDR2 YFSETQ. The CDR3 consists of 14 residues. V shed 0 bases, J shed 4 bases, and the junction held 3 bases outside the gene matches. CDR3 nucleotides: TGCGCCAGCAGCTTGGACAGGGGTGGCTATGGCTACACCTTC. Amino acids: CASSLDRGGYGYTF.

In its sample, this clone was seen a few times. J is TRBJ1-1 and V is TRBV7-9; no clear D gene. Germline CDR1 reads SEHNR; CDR2 reads FQNEAQ (reference sequence). This CDR3 is 12 amino acids long. V was clipped by 7 bases and J by 5 bases, with 11 bases between them. The CDR3 DNA is TGTGCCAGCAACTCCATCGTGACTGAAGCTTTCTTT. Translated: CASNSIVTEAFF.

The chain combines TRBV2 with TRBJ2-5, with D possibly being TRBD1 (6 bases). Germline V CDR1 and CDR2: SNHLY, FYNNEI. This CDR3 comprises 16 residues. V dropped 9 bases and J dropped 3 bases, with 23 bases sitting between them. In nucleotides, the CDR3 is TGTGCCAGTCGGGGAACGGGAAGAACAGGGAAAGAGACCCAGTACTTC. It is translated as CASRGTGRTGKETQYF. Looking up the rest from reference TRBV2 and TRBJ2-5 gives the full variable domain: EPEVTQTPSHQVTQMGQEVILRCVPISNHLYFYWYRQILGQKVEFLVSFYNNEISEKSEIFDDQFSVERPDGSNFTLKIRSTKLEDSAMYFCASRGTGRTGKETQYFGPGTRLLVL.

V gene TRBV5-6 combines with J gene TRBJ2-7; D not resolved. Trimming removed 3 bases at V and 3 bases at J, with 13 bases between. Per germline, CDR1 SGHDT and CDR2 YYEEEE. The CDR3 has 14 amino acids. The CDR3 DNA is TGTGCCAGCAGCTACGAGACACAAAACTACGAGCAGTACTTC. This translates into CASSYETQNYEQYF.

V and J are TRBV29-1 and TRBJ1-1; perhaps TRBD1 as D (5 bases). The CDR3 covers 14 residues. Germline assignment: CDR1 SQVTM and CDR2 ANQGSEA. Trimming pared 6 bases from V and 6 bases from J, leaving 20 bases between. The CDR3 nucleotides are TGCAGCGTCCAGGGAGTGGGGGGGAGGGCTGAAGCTTTCTTT. Amino acids: CSVQGVGGRAEAFF.